This TCR beta chain was obtained from a study of blood T cell repertoires in COVID-19. About the research overall: The cDNA or gDNA used as material had been derived from T cells, B-cell-depleted T cells, or PBMCs.

Methods used by the authors: For nucleated cells, counts were estimated from reference gene primer amplification. Sequenced by immunoSEQ multiplex PCR; TCRdb stores in-frame clones only, minus some. V, J and clone size are those of that table, while D and trimming were read from the DNA. Of a few hundred thousand clones listed, about 85% are singletons. This CDR3 is built from 16 residues. The V and J ends lost 4 bases and 5 bases, in that order; junction bases with no gene match: 8. Germline V gene sequence: CDR1 SGHTA, CDR2 FQGNSA. The TCR sequence derives from a man aged 50 to 59 who had recovered from COVID-19. This sequence joins TRBV7-2 and TRBJ2-1; TRBD2 agrees at 10 bases. The sequencing input was peripheral blood. The chain's CDR3 is CASSSRLAGLNNEQFF. CDR3 sequence (DNA): TGTGCCAGCAGCTCTAGACTAGCGGGTCTAAACAATGAGCAGTTCTTC.